The sequence of this TCR beta chain was determined in a study of CD8+ T cells in alopecia areata. Study-wide context: Twice daily, treated patients received 5 to 10 mg of oral tofacitinib.

Reverse transcribed after extraction, RNA yielded cDNA as the sequencing template. The data were produced by immunoSEQ multiplex PCR, yet TCRdb's version contains in-frame clones alone and is incomplete. The profile covers around 120,000 clones, with 60% to 65% appearing a single time and 5% to 7% taken by the ten largest. The length of the CDR3 is 13 residues. The germline V gene has CDR1 SGHRS and CDR2 YFSETQ. The ends were cut back, 1 base at V and 7 bases at J, with 9 bases in the middle. Treatment in this sample: oral pan-JAK inhibitor, 5-10 mg twice daily. It was from alopecia areata patients that lesional scalp punch biopsies and peripheral blood were collected. A remark on this clone: The same CDR3 arises from other DNA sequences in this sample as well.

The receptor's source is a human donor with alopecia areata. The sequenced sample was CD4+ T cells sorted from blood, obtained at week 4, from a patient treated with tofacitinib. The V gene is TRBV5-1, the J gene TRBJ1-5, with D tentatively TRBD1 (5 bases). Written as DNA, the CDR3 is TGCGCCAGCAGCTTGTCTCAGGGCCAGCCCCAGCATTTT. Amino acids: CASSLSQGQPQHF.